The 27 T cell receptor beta chains below come from one sample, sequenced in a study of T cell responses to AZD1222 COVID-19 vaccine. Clones were sequenced by immunoSEQ multiplex PCR, and TCRdb holds only the in-frame ones, with some missing. The sample contains around 78,000 clones, about 90% of which appear only once. The sample was peripheral blood, taken 28 days after the second AZD1222 dose. These receptors originate from an adult who received the AZD1222 COVID-19 vaccine.

The rearrangement uses TRBV24-1 and TRBJ1-3; D may be TRBD1 (5 bases). Germline V lookup: CDR1 KGHDR, CDR2 SFDVKD. The CDR3 is made up of 14 amino acids. V was cut by 3 bases and J by 4 bases, with 9 bases left in between. This CDR3 reads CATSDPTAGNTIYF. CDR3 DNA sequence: TGTGCCACCAGTGATCCGACAGCAGGAAACACCATATATTTT.

The rearrangement links TRBV9 to TRBJ1-6; D gene unclear. Germline assignment: CDR1 SGDLS and CDR2 YYNGEE. With 0 bases removed from V and 9 bases from J, the gap between germline ends came to 13 bases. The length of the CDR3 is 15 residues. CDR3 amino acids: CASSVESGIGSPLHF. The CDR3 DNA reads TGTGCCAGCAGCGTAGAGTCAGGCATAGGTTCACCCCTCCACTTT.

This chain uses TRBV7-3 with TRBJ2-7; D is perhaps TRBD1 (5 bases). Trimming removed 0 bases from V and 1 base from J, with 10 bases in between. Germline CDR1 and CDR2: SGHTA and FQGTGA. The CDR3 consists of 15 residues. The CDR3 here is CASSLTQGLSYEQYF. In DNA form, the CDR3 reads TGTGCCAGCAGCTTAACGCAGGGCCTTTCCTACGAGCAGTACTTC.

The genes are TRBV19 and TRBJ2-7; no firm D call. There are 13 residues in the CDR3. V lost 1 base to trimming and J lost 2 bases, with 6 bases between them. Per the germline V gene, CDR1 is LNHDA and CDR2 is SQIVND (reference sequence). The CDR3 region is CASSIGGTYEQYF. In DNA form, the CDR3 reads TGTGCCAGTAGTATAGGCGGTACCTACGAGCAGTACTTC.

The J gene is TRBJ1-1, the V gene TRBV3-1 (or the pseudogene TRBV3-2), with D perhaps matching TRBD1 (5 bases). Trimming stripped 3 bases from V and 2 bases from J, with 13 bases between. Germline-derived CDR1 and CDR2 are LGHDT and YNNKEL (reference sequence). The CDR3 consists of 15 residues. CDR3 loop: CASSQSGTVNTEAFF. The CDR3 DNA sequence: TGTGCCAGCAGCCAGTCCGGGACCGTTAACACTGAAGCTTTCTTT.

The chain is built from TRBV2 and TRBJ1-2; D ambiguous. The CDR3 extends over 16 amino acids. Germline CDR1 SNHLY, CDR2 FYNNEI. The V end lost 7 bases, the J end lost 6 bases, and 24 bases lay between the germline ends. As DNA, the CDR3 is TGTGCCAGCATCGGAAACAAAGTTATGATGGGTCATGGCTACACCTTC. It translates to CASIGNKVMMGHGYTF.

The chain carries TRBV28 and TRBJ1-3, with 8 bases aligning to TRBD1. Germline assignment: CDR1 MDHEN and CDR2 SYDVKM. Trimming cost V 2 bases and J 2 bases; bases outside gene matches: 5. The CDR3 length is 16 residues. Here the CDR3 DNA reads TGTGCCAGCAGTTTAACGGGACAGGTGGCTGGAAACACCATATATTTT. Protein: CASSLTGQVAGNTIYF.

The rearrangement joins TRBV28 to TRBJ2-3, with D perhaps TRBD1 (6 bases). CDR1 and CDR2 (germline): MDHEN, SYDVKM. V lost 6 bases and J lost 1, with 14 bases in between. The CDR3 covers 15 residues. The CDR3 DNA reads TGTGCCAGCAGGGGGGCCGGGGCGGGCACAGATACGCAGTATTTT. Translated, it gives CASRGAGAGTDTQYF.

The chain employs TRBV7-2 and TRBJ2-7; no clear D. Germline V gene lookup returns CDR1 SGHTA and CDR2 FQGNSA. The CDR3 totals 11 residues. Trimming took off 5 bases at V and 0 bases at J, with 2 bases between the two ends. CDR3 sequence: CASSGSYEQYF. In nucleotides, the CDR3 is TGTGCCAGCAGCGGCTCCTACGAGCAGTACTTC.

V gene TRBV27 combines with J gene TRBJ1-2, with TRBD1 as a possible D gene (5 bases). Germline-derived CDR1 and CDR2 are MNHEY and SMNVEV (reference sequence). The CDR3 sequence is 17 residues long. The V end lost 2 bases, the J end lost 5 bases, and 21 bases lay between the germline ends. CDR3 residues: CASSLRGPIDRPYGYTF. CDR3 sequence (DNA): TGTGCCAGCAGTTTACGGGGCCCCATCGACAGACCTTATGGCTACACCTTC.

This rearrangement joins TRBV7-9 to TRBJ2-3; TRBD2 aligns across 11 bases. Germline lookup yields CDR1 SEHNR and CDR2 FQNEAQ (reference sequence). The CDR3 is 15 residues long. Trimming removed 5 bases from V and 5 bases from J; junction bases left unmatched: 6. The CDR3 DNA reads TGTGCCAGCAGCCCCCCTAGCGGGGGGTTAGATACGCAGTATTTT. Its protein is CASSPPSGGLDTQYF. The full variable domain, completed using reference TRBV7-9 and TRBJ2-3, is DTGVSQNPRHKITKRGQNVTFRCDPISEHNRLYWYRQTLGQGPEFLTYFQNEAQLEKSRLLSDRFSAERPKGSFSTLEIQRTEQGDSAMYLCASSPPSGGLDTQYFGPGTRLTVL.

The V gene is TRBV4-3, the J gene TRBJ2-1; D is ambiguous. Germline V gene lookup returns CDR1 LGHNA and CDR2 YSLEER. V gave up 0 bases and J gave up 3 bases, with 9 bases separating them. The CDR3 runs to 15 residues. The DNA for the CDR3 is TGCGCCAGCAGCCAAGATGTTGGAAACTACAATGAGCAGTTCTTC. Translation: CASSQDVGNYNEQFF.

The chain combines TRBV12-3 or TRBV12-4 with TRBJ1-4; possible D gene TRBD1, 5 bases. The germline V and J ends were trimmed by 6 bases and 8 bases, with 13 bases remaining between them. CDR3 size: 13 residues. DNA of the CDR3: TGTGCCAGCAGCAAAGGGACCCGGGAAAAACTGTTTTTT. This translates into CASSKGTREKLFF.

This chain uses TRBV28 with TRBJ2-7; 7 positions agree with TRBD1. Unmatched junction bases numbered 12, after V lost 6 bases and J lost 1 base. Per germline, CDR1 MDHEN and CDR2 SYDVKM. CDR3 size: 16 residues. DNA for the CDR3: TGTGCCAGCAGACCGCGGACAGGCGTATCTTCCTACGAGCAGTACTTC. It encodes CASRPRTGVSSYEQYF.

The gene calls are TRBV2 and TRBJ1-5; D is perhaps TRBD1 (6 bases). CDR1 is SNHLY and CDR2 is FYNNEI in the germline V gene. Between the trimmed V and J ends, which lost 3 bases and 7 bases, there was a span of 10 bases. The CDR3 contains 13 residues. CDR3 in DNA: TGTGCCAGCAGTGATCAGGGGTTCCAGCCCCAGCATTTT. It yields the protein CASSDQGFQPQHF.

V gene TRBV7-2 combines with J gene TRBJ1-2; 7 nucleotides match TRBD1. With 1 base clipped from V and 6 bases from J, the junction kept 11 bases outside the gene matches. Germline CDR1 SGHTA, CDR2 FQGNSA. This CDR3 comprises 16 residues. This CDR3 is CASSLDPHRGGDGYTF. CDR3 sequence (DNA): TGTGCCAGCAGCTTAGATCCCCACAGGGGCGGCGATGGCTACACCTTC.

The chain joins TRBV18 to TRBJ2-1; D not resolved. The V and J ends lost 0 bases and 8 bases respectively, with 5 bases between them. Germline V CDR1 and CDR2: KGHSH, LQKENI. CDR3 length: 12 amino acids. For the CDR3, the DNA is TGTGCCAGCTCACCACCCTCGGATGAGCAGTTCTTC. Its protein product is CASSPPSDEQFF.

The genes are TRBV29-1 and TRBJ1-4; D unclear. The CDR3 has 14 residues. Trimming stripped 4 bases from V and 7 bases from J, with 16 bases between. Per germline, CDR1 SQVTM and CDR2 ANQGSEA. CDR3 region: CSVVLGDPTEKLFF. CDR3 bases: TGCAGCGTTGTTTTGGGTGATCCTACTGAAAAACTGTTTTTT.

The gene calls are TRBV7-9 and TRBJ2-6; 10 positions match TRBD1. J gave up 3 bases and V 5 bases, and 4 bases lay outside the gene matches. The CDR3 has 16 residues. Germline CDR1 reads SEHNR; CDR2 reads FQNEAQ (reference sequence). CDR3 region: CASSRGQGIGANVLTF. As DNA, the CDR3 is TGTGCCAGCAGCCGGGGACAGGGGATTGGGGCCAACGTCCTGACTTTC.

V gene TRBV28 combines with J gene TRBJ1-6; 7 bases line up with TRBD1. The J segment lost 3 bases and the V segment lost 7 bases, leaving 6 bases of the junction unmatched. Germline CDR1 reads MDHEN; CDR2 reads SYDVKM. The CDR3 is 15 residues long. CDR3 coding DNA: TGTGCCAGCACAAACAGGGGCTTCTATAATTCACCCCTCCACTTT. Amino acids: CASTNRGFYNSPLHF.

This clone was recorded only once. The chain links TRBV5-5 to TRBJ1-4; the D gene is possibly TRBD1 (5 bases). Trimming stripped 2 bases from V and 7 bases from J, with 12 bases between. The CDR3 consists of 14 residues. Per the germline V gene, CDR1 is SGHKS and CDR2 is YYEKEE (reference sequence). The DNA of the CDR3 is TGTGCCAGCAGCTTCTCCGGGGGTGGTGAAAAACTGTTTTTT. Its protein is CASSFSGGGEKLFF.

This sequence joins TRBV7-2 and TRBJ1-1, with a tentative D call TRBD1 (5 bases). Germline CDR1 and CDR2: SGHTA and FQGNSA. V dropped 5 bases and J dropped 1 base, with 8 bases sitting between them. The CDR3 covers 13 residues. CDR3 residues: CASSMGPNTEAFF. The CDR3 DNA reads as TGTGCCAGCAGCATGGGGCCGAACACTGAAGCTTTCTTT.

The rearrangement joins TRBV3-1 (or the pseudogene TRBV3-2) to TRBJ1-1, with a weak D call TRBD1 (5 bases). CDR1 LGHDT and CDR2 YNNKEL come from the germline V gene (reference sequence). The CDR3 runs 14 residues. The V gene lost 3 bases and the J gene lost 4 bases, with 12 bases spanning the gap. The CDR3 here is CASSQGRGVTEAFF. DNA for the CDR3: TGTGCCAGCAGCCAGGGGAGGGGAGTCACTGAAGCTTTCTTT.

V is TRBV18 and J is TRBJ1-6; D is possibly TRBD1 (5 bases). Germline V lookup: CDR1 KGHSH, CDR2 LQKENI. The CDR3 runs 16 residues. With 1 base removed from V and 7 bases from J, the gap between germline ends came to 14 bases. This chain's CDR3 is CASSPQARVANSPLHF. CDR3 in DNA: TGTGCCAGCTCACCACAGGCCAGGGTGGCCAATTCACCCCTCCACTTT.

The chain joins TRBV3-1 (or the pseudogene TRBV3-2) to TRBJ1-6; 9 nucleotides agree with TRBD1. Germline V CDR1 and CDR2: LGHDT, YNNKEL (reference sequence). The CDR3 covers 15 residues. Germline trimming cut 2 bases from V and 7 bases from J; bases unmatched to any gene: 3. CDR3 sequence (DNA): TGTGCCAGCAGCCAAACAACAGGGGGCAATTCACCCCTCCACTTT. Translated, it gives CASSQTTGGNSPLHF.

This rearrangement joins TRBV7-3 to TRBJ2-3, with 9 positions matching TRBD1. The V gene end was trimmed by 5 bases and the J gene end by 5 bases; junction bases not matched to a gene: 8. The CDR3 is made up of 15 amino acids. The germline CDR1 and CDR2 sequences are SGHTA and FQGTGA. The CDR3: CASSHNRGREDTQYF. Written as DNA, the CDR3 is TGTGCCAGCAGCCACAACAGGGGGCGAGAAGATACGCAGTATTTT.

This clone occurred a few times. V and J are TRBV10-3 and TRBJ1-1; D unresolved. Per germline, CDR1 ENHRY and CDR2 SYGVKD. V gave up 3 bases and J gave up 0 bases, with 11 bases separating them. The CDR3 runs 15 residues. The CDR3 DNA follows: TGTGCCATCAGTGAAGAGGGAAGGCTGAACACTGAAGCTTTCTTT. Amino acid sequence: CAISEEGRLNTEAFF.